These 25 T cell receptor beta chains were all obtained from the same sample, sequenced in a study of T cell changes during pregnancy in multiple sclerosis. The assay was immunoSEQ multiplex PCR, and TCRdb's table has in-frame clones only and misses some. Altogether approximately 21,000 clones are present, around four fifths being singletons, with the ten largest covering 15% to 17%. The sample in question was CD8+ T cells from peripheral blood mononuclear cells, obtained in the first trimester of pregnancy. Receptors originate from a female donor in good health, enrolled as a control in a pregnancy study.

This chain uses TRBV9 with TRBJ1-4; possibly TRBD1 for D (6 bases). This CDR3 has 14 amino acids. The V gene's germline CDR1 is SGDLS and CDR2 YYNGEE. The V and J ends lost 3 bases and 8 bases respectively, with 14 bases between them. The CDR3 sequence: CASSAGQKGEKLFF. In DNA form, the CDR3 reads TGTGCCAGCAGCGCGGGACAAAAGGGCGAAAAACTGTTTTTT.

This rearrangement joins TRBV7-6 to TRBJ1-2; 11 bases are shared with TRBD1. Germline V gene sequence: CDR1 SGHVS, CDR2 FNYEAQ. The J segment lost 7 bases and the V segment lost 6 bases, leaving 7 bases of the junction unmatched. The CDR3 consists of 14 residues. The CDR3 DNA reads TGTGCCAGCAGATCTGGACAGGGGGCATCTGGCTACACCTTC. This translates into CASRSGQGASGYTF.

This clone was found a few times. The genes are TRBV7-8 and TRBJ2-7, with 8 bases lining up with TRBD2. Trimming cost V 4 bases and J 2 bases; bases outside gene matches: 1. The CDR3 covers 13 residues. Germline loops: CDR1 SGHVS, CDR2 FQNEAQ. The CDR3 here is CASSSRGAYEQYF. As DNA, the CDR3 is TGTGCCAGCAGCTCGCGGGGGGCCTACGAGCAGTACTTC. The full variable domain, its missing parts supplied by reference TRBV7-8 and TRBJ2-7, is GAGVSQSPRYKVAKRGQDVALRCDPISGHVSLFWYQQALGQGPEFLTYFQNEAQLDKSGLPSDRFFAERPEGSVSTLKIQRTQQEDSAVYLCASSSRGAYEQYFGPGTRLTVT.

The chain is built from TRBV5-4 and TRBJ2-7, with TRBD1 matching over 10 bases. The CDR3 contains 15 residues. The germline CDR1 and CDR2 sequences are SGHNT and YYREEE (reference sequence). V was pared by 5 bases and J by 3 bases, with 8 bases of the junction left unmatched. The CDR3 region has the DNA TGTGCCAGCAGTCCCTGGGGACAGGGGCACTACGAGCAGTACTTC. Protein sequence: CASSPWGQGHYEQYF. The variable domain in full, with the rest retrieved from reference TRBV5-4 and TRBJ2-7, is ETGVTQSPTHLIKTRGQQVTLRCSSQSGHNTVSWYQQALGQGPQFIFQYYREEENGRGNFPPRFSGLQFPNYSSELNVNALELDDSALYLCASSPWGQGHYEQYFGPGTRLTVT.

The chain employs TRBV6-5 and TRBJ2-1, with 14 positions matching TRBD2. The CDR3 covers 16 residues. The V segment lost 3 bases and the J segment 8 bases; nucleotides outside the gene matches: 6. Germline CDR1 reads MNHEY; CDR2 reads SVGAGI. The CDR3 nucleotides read TGTGCCAGCAGTTATACCGGGACTAGCGGGAGTGATGAGCAGTTCTTC. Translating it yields CASSYTGTSGSDEQFF.

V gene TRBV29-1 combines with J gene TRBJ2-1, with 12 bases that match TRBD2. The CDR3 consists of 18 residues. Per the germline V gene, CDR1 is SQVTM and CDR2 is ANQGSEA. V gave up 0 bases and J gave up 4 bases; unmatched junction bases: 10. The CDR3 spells CSVEDQGLAGGPYNEQFF. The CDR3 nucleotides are TGCAGCGTTGAAGATCAGGGCCTAGCGGGAGGGCCTTACAATGAGCAGTTCTTC.

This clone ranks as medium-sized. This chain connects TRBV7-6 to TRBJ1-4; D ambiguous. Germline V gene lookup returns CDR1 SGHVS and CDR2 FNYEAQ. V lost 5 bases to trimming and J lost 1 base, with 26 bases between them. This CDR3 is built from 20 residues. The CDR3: CASSQGPLAPTGRTNEKLFF. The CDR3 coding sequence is TGTGCCAGCAGCCAAGGTCCCTTAGCCCCCACGGGTAGAACTAATGAAAAACTGTTTTTT.

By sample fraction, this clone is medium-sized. CDR3 in DNA: TGTGCCAGCAGCTACCCCCTAGCAAGCACAGATACGCAGTATTTT. Protein product: CASSYPLASTDTQYF. The chain combines TRBV7-2 with TRBJ2-3; D possibly corresponds to TRBD2 (5 bases). The V end lost 4 bases, the J end lost 0 bases, and 11 bases lay between the germline ends. The CDR3 is made up of 15 amino acids. CDR1 SGHTA and CDR2 FQGNSA come from the germline V gene.

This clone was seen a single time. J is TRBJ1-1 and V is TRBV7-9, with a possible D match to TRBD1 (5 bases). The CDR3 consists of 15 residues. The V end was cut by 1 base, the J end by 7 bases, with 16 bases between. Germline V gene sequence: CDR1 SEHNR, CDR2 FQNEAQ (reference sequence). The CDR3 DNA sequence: TGTGCCAGCAGCTTAGGCCGATCGGGGGGAGGTGAAGCTTTCTTT. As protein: CASSLGRSGGGEAFF.

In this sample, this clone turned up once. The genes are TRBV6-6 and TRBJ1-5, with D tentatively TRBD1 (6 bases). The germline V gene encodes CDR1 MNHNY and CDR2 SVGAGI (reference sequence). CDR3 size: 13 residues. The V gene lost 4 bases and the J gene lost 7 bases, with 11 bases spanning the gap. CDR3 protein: CASSLQGEQPQHF. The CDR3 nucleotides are TGTGCCAGCAGTTTACAGGGCGAACAGCCCCAGCATTTT.

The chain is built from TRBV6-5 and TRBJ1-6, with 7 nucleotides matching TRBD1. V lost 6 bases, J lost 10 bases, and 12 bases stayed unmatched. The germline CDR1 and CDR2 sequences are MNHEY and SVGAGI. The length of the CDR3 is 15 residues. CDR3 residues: CASRVNQGGRSPLHF. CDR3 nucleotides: TGTGCCAGCAGGGTCAACCAGGGGGGACGGTCACCCCTCCACTTT.

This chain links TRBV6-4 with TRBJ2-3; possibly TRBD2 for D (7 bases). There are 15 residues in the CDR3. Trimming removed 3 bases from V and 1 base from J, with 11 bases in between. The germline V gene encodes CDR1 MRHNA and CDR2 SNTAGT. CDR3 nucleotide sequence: TGTGCCAGCAGTGAGAGGGAGGGGGGCACAGATACGCAGTATTTT. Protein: CASSEREGGTDTQYF.

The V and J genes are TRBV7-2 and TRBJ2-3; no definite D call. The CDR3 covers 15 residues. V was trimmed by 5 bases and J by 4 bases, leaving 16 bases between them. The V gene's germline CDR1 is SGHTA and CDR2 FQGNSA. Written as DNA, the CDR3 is TGTGCCAGCAGCGCGAGTCCCTACGGGTCAGATACGCAGTATTTT. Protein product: CASSASPYGSDTQYF.

CDR3 sequence reads: CASSGGPYEQFF. The CDR3 DNA follows: TGTGCCAGCTCGGGGGGGCCCTATGAGCAGTTCTTC. J is TRBJ2-1 and V is TRBV7-9; 8 nucleotides align to TRBD2. Unmatched junction bases numbered 5, after V lost 8 bases and J lost 8 bases. Germline V gene lookup returns CDR1 SEHNR and CDR2 FQNEAQ (reference sequence). The CDR3 runs 12 residues.

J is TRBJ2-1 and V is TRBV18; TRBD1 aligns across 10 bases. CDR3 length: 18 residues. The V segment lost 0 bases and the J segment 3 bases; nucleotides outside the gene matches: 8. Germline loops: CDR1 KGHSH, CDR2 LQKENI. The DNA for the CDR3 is TGTGCCAGCTCACCACCGACAGGGGGCGAGACCCGCTACAATGAGCAGTTCTTC. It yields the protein CASSPPTGGETRYNEQFF.

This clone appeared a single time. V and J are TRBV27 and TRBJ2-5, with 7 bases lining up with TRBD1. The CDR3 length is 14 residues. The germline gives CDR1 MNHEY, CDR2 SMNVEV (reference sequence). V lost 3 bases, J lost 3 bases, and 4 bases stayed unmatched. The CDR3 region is CASSFWQGEETQYF. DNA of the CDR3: TGTGCCAGCAGTTTTTGGCAGGGGGAAGAGACCCAGTACTTC.

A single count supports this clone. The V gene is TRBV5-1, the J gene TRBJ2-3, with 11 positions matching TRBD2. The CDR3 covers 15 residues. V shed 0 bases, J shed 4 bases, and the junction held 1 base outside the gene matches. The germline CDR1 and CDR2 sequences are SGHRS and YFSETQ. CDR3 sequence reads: CASSLELAGADTQYF. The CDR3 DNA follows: TGCGCCAGCAGCTTGGAACTAGCGGGGGCAGATACGCAGTATTTT.

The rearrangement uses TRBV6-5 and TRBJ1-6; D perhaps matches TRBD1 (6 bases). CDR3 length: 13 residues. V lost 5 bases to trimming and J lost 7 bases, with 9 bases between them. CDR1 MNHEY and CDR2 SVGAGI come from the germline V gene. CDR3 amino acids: CASSRQGNSPLHF. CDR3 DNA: TGTGCCAGCAGTCGGCAGGGGAATTCACCCCTCCACTTT.

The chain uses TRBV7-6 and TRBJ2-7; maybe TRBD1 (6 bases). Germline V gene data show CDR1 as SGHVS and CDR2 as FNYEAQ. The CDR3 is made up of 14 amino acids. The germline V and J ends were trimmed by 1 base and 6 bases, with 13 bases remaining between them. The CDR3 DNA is TGTGCCAGCAGCTTAGGTGGGGACACGGGCGAGCAGTACTTC. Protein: CASSLGGDTGEQYF.

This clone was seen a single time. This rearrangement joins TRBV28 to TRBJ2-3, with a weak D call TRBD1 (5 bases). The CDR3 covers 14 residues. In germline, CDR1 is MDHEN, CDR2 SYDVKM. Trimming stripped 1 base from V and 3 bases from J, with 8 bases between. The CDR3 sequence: CASSLFQGTDTQYF. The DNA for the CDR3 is TGTGCCAGCAGTTTATTTCAGGGTACAGATACGCAGTATTTT.

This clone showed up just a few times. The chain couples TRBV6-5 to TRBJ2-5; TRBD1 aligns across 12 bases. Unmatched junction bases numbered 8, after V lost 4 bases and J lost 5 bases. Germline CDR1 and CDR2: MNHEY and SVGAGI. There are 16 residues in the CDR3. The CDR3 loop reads CASSLSGTGGSETQYF. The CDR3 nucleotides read TGTGCCAGCAGTTTATCCGGGACAGGGGGCTCCGAGACCCAGTACTTC.

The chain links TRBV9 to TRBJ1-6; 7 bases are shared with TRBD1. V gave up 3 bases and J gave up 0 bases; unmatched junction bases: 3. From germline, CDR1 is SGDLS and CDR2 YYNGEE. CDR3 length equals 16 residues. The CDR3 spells CASSEGASSYNSPLHF. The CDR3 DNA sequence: TGTGCCAGCAGCGAGGGGGCGAGCTCCTATAATTCACCCCTCCACTTT.

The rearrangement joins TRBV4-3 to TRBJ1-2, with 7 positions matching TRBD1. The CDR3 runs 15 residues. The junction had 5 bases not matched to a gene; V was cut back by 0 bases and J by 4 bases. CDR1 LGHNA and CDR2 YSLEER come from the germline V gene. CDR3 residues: CASSQDEGAGYGYTF. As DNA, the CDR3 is TGCGCCAGCAGCCAAGACGAGGGGGCGGGCTATGGCTACACCTTC.

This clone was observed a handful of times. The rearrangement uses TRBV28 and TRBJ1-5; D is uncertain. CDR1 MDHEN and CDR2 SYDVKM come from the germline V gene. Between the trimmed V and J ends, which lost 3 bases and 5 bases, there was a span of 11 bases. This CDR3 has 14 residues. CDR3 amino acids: CASSLILGDQPQHF. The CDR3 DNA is TGTGCCAGCAGTTTGATCCTGGGAGATCAGCCCCAGCATTTT.

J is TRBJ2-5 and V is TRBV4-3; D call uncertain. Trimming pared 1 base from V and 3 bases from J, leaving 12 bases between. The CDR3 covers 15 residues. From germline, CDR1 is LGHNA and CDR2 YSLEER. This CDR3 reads CASSQGGSKKETQYF. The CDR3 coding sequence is TGCGCCAGCAGCCAAGGCGGCAGCAAAAAAGAGACCCAGTACTTC.